This section outlines one TCR beta chain sequence together with its context. This clonotype was seen only once. Which antigen it targets is not known. No base-level quality is on record; no much larger clone is a single base apart. A single read offers scant evidence. The intended sense of this specimen's time point label: late sampling 161 to 241 days after vaccination in three convalescent patients. Explained via the paper, the treatment or condition label denotes: approximately nine-day PBMC culture with coronavirus spike peptide pools or control peptides (ViraFEST assay). The ViraFEST assay, used in the study, expanded antigen-specific T cells with peptide pools and then identified the expanded clonotypes through TCR sequencing. The positive SARS-CoV-2 PCR tests of the convalescent patients were dated from March to December 2020, before the Alpha, Beta and Delta variants emerged in the United States. Each well held 2.2 million or so PBMCs cultured with around 9 ug/ml peptide pools in IMDM containing around 5% human AB serum and 10 IU/ml IL-2. Half of the culture medium was replaced with fresh IL-2-containing medium on days 3 and 7. After 10 days of culture, CD4+ T cells were isolated by negative selection with the EasySep CD4+ T cell isolation kit. Ficoll-Paque Plus gradient centrifugation was used to isolate PBMCs from whole blood, and the isolated PBMCs were then either used fresh or cryopreserved at -140C. Culture conditions were generally each tested in triplicate wells.

The trim is 5 bases for V and 0 bases for J, with a gap of 11 bases between the germline ends. Based on the germline V gene, the CDR1 and CDR2 sequences are SGHTA and FQGNSA. The CDR3 numbers 15 residues from cysteine through phenylalanine. Left in the record is the CDR3 DNA by itself, 45 bases read in frame from the first base. The library was built by means of PCR. DNA from cultured CD4+ T cells underwent TCR sequencing with the Oncomine TCR Beta short-read assay at the Johns Hopkins FTIC core. The QIAamp micro DNA kit was used to extract genomic DNA from the cultured CD4+ T cells. Oncomine TCR Beta libraries made from cultured CD4+ T cells were pooled using unique dual indexes and sequenced on an Illumina iSeq 100. The source study handled its data this way. Non-productive sequences were removed, and CDR3s that did not start with C, did not end with F or W, or were shorter than 7 amino acids were discarded. The MANAFEST web application was used to identify antigen-specific clonotypes by comparing peptide-stimulated wells against reference wells and other culture wells. To be called positive, a clone needed an FDR below 0.05, an odds ratio above 5, and a productive frequency above 0.1% in at least two of three replicate wells. A clonotype was classed as cross-reactive if the clonotype showed significant expansion both in SARS-CoV-2 spike wells and in at least one common cold coronavirus spike condition. CDR3 homology was assessed with Levenshtein distances (stringdist) and unrooted phylogenetic trees (ape) in R version 3.6.1. TCRdb ran its own pipeline on the public reads, namely fastp trimming at Q25 and MiXCR clone calling, and kept in-frame beta chains. Every CDR3 protein is listed once, alongside the most common genes and DNA of its rows. The V and J calls were not made by the authors but by TCRdb's processing. The sample yields under 30,000 distinct CDR3 sequences; around 40% were counted once. Over 3.5% of the sample is in the top ten clones.

The sample is drawn from a study of vaccination and CD4 T cells after COVID-19 (dated by TCRdb to the early 2020s). Concerning the study at large: SARS-CoV-2 positivity had been established in the convalescent patients by nasal swab PCR, and mild disease was recorded in nine of these patients and severe disease in one. Culture stimuli were overlapping spike peptide pools from SARS-CoV-2 and from the common cold coronaviruses HCoV-NL63, HCoV-OC43 and HCoV-229E. In around nine COVID-19 convalescent patients and several infection-naive healthy vaccine recipients, the spike-specific CD4+ TCR repertoire before mRNA vaccination was compared with the repertoire after mRNA vaccination. Each participant got two doses of either the Pfizer-BioNTech BNT162b2 vaccine (n=8) or the Moderna mRNA-1273 vaccine (n=2). Post-COVID blood samples were collected from convalescent patients a median of around 100 days after diagnosis, with a range of about 30 to 161 days. Six males and four females were included in the convalescent cohort, with two Hispanic individuals, seven Caucasians, two Asians and one multiracial person represented. The time from the second vaccine dose to post-vaccine blood sampling had a median of roughly 70 days and ranged from roughly 12 to 250 days. Control cultures received a CEFX viral epitope pool as the positive control, an HIV-1 Nef peptide pool as the negative control, or no peptide. Three convalescent patients gave samples both early after vaccination (day 14) and late after vaccination (days 161 to 241).

What the research found in general, with its limitations: Among convalescent patients, a median around 83% of the SARS-CoV-2-reactive clones seen after vaccination appeared only after vaccination, which suggests priming specific to the vaccine. The median number of SARS-CoV-2-reactive clonotypes rose from around 20 after infection to a few dozen after vaccination, but the change was not significant. Relatively few convalescent patients were included in the study, and early timepoints after natural infection were not analyzed. Nearly all vaccine-specific clones in convalescent patients (304 of 307) were mono-reactive for SARS-CoV-2 spike rather than cross-reactive with common cold coronaviruses.

This clonotype originated in a human donor who had recovered from COVID-19. The sequence joins TRBV7-2 to TRBJ2-4, with no confidently assigned D gene. The sample was CD4+ T cells from blood, cultured in vitro, taken about 7 months after SARS-CoV-2 vaccination. The DNA is as follows: TGTGCCAGCAGCGTTAACCGGATAGCCAAAAACATTCAGTACTTC. Its protein reads: CASSVNRIAKNIQYF.